This TCR beta chain was identified during a study of shared clonotypes between healthy human individuals. Study-level information: Donor ages ranged 18 to 49 years: a couple of women, a few men.

As concerns this clone: Its antigen is as yet unknown.

Caucasian adults living in Nashville, Tennessee, provided all samples. Researchers partitioned CD4+ cells into CD45RA+ naive and CD45RA-negative memory subsets. Here immunoSEQ multiplex PCR was the method, and the copy in TCRdb shows in-frame clones only, minus some. The sample lists millions of clones, just over 90% occurring once. Findings and caveats of the study: Memory subsets generally showed smaller estimated richness than naive subsets did.

With 5 bases clipped from V and 5 bases from J, the junction kept 7 bases outside the gene matches. CDR3 size: 14 residues. Germline V CDR1 and CDR2: SQVTM, ANQGSEA. Input material: naive CD4+ T cells sorted from blood. Subset of the sample: CD45RA+ positively selected. The rearrangement joins TRBV29-1 to TRBJ2-5; TRBD2 agrees at 11 bases. The sequence was obtained from a man aged 18-30 years in good health. CDR3 amino acids: CSVSGTSGGETQYF. The CDR3 nucleotides read TGCAGCGTTTCCGGGACTAGCGGAGGGGAGACCCAGTACTTC.